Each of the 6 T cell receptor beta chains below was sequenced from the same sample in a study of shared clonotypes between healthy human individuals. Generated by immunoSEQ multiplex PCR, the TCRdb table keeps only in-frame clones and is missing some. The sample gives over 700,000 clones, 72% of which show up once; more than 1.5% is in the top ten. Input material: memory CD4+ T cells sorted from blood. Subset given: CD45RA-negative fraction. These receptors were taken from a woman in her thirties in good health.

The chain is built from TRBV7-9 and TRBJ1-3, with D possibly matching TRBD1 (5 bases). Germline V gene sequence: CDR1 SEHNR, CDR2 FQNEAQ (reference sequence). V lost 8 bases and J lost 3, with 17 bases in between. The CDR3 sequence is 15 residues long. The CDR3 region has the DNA TGTGCCAGCGCTCCGCTCTGGGGGGATGGAAACACCATATATTTT. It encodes CASAPLWGDGNTIYF. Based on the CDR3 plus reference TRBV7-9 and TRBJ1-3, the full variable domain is DTGVSQNPRHKITKRGQNVTFRCDPISEHNRLYWYRQTLGQGPEFLTYFQNEAQLEKSRLLSDRFSAERPKGSFSTLEIQRTEQGDSAMYLCASAPLWGDGNTIYFGEGSWLTVV.

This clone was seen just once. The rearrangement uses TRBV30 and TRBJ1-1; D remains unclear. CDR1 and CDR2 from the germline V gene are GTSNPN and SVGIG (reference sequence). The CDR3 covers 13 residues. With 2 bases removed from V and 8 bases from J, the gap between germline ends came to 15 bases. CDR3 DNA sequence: TGTGCCTGGAGTACGATGCTATCAGCCGAAGCTTTCTTT. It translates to CAWSTMLSAEAFF.

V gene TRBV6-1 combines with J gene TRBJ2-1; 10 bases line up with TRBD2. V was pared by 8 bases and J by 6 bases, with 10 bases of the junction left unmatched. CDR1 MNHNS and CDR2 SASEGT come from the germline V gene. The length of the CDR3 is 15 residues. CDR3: CASLSGTSVLNEQFF. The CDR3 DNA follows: TGTGCCAGCCTATCCGGGACTAGCGTACTCAATGAGCAGTTCTTC.

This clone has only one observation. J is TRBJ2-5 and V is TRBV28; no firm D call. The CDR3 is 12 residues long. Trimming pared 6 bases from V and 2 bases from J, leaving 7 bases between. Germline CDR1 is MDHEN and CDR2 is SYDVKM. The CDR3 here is CASSTPQETQYF. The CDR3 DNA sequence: TGTGCCAGCAGCACCCCTCAAGAGACCCAGTACTTC.

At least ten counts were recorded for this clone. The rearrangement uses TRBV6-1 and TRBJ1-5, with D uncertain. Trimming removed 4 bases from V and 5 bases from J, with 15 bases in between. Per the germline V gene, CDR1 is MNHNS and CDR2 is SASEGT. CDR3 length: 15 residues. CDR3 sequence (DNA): TGTGCCAGCAGTGTTGGCCAAAGCGGCCATCAGCCCCAGCATTTT. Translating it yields CASSVGQSGHQPQHF.

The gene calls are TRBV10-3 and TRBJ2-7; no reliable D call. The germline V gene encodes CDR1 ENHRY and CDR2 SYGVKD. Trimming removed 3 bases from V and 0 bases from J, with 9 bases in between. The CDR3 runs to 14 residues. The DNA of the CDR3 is TGTGCCATCAGTGATCGGACGGACTCCTACGAGCAGTACTTC. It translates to CAISDRTDSYEQYF.